This T cell receptor beta chain originates from a study of OX40 agonist ivuxolimab in advanced cancers. Findings and caveats of the study: It was not determined which antigens were specifically recognized by the peripheral T cells that had undergone clonal expansion. CD4+ and CD8+ blood T cells expanded clonally by week 6 at 0.1 to 3.0 mg/kg.

Any history of autoimmune disease or systemic immunosuppression disqualified patients. Regarding this clone: The antigen remains undetermined.

The assay was immunoSEQ multiplex PCR, and TCRdb's table has in-frame clones only and misses some. Here the sample spans roughly 46,000 clones, about 90% being singletons. The clonotype originates from an adult with an advanced solid tumor such as melanoma, head and neck, liver or kidney cancer. Sequencing was performed on CD4+ or CD8+ T cells sorted from blood, taken in a trial of the OX40 agonist ivuxolimab.

CDR3 protein: CAISEPLGGLAGVRDTQYF. CDR3 coding DNA: TGTGCCATCAGTGAGCCGCTGGGGGGACTAGCGGGAGTCCGGGATACGCAGTATTTT. The chain combines TRBV10-3 with TRBJ2-3; 14 nucleotides agree with TRBD2. V trimming: 2 bases; J trimming: 6 bases; junction bases outside the gene matches: 13. This CDR3 is built from 19 residues. CDR1 is ENHRY, CDR2 SYGVKD, per germline.